This T cell receptor (beta chain) was sequenced for a study of blood T cell repertoires in COVID-19. Across the whole study: Some COVID-19 samples were acute and others convalescent; all came from the United States, Italy and Spain. Sources were T cells, B-cell-depleted T cells, or PBMCs; the material itself was cDNA or gDNA.

Authors' processing steps: Cell counts per sample came from amplifying reference gene primers. TCRdb's copy holds only in-frame clones and misses some; the assay was immunoSEQ multiplex PCR. V and J calls and clone size come straight from that table; D and trimming were deduced from the DNA. The sample carries some 140,000 clones, roughly four fifths recorded once. This CDR3 comprises 14 residues. Germline V gene data show CDR1 as LNHNV and CDR2 as YYDKDF (reference sequence). Trimming left V 10 bases short and J 1 base short, with 15 bases between. The chain combines TRBV15 with TRBJ2-3; TRBD2 might be the D (6 bases). Material: peripheral blood. The TCR comes from a woman aged 55 to 70 with COVID-19, enrolled during active disease. The chain's CDR3 is CAIGGPSGTDTQYF. The CDR3 nucleotides are TGTGCCATCGGCGGGCCTAGCGGCACAGATACGCAGTATTTT.